This TCR beta chain was sequenced in a study of radiotherapy plus CTLA-4 blockade in lung cancer. On the study more broadly: Disease control reached more than 30%, with objective responses in 15% to 20%. Study-wide results and caveats: In blood, TCR clones derived from the tumor expanded after radiotherapy plus ipilimumab. Interferon-beta and early blood T cell clone dynamics reportedly predicted response best.

Points on this clone: Its antigen is as yet unknown.

Those patients who had chemo-refractory metastatic non-small-cell lung cancer were given focal radiation along with CTLA-4 blockade through ipilimumab. Data came from immunoSEQ multiplex PCR; TCRdb stores just in-frame clones and leaves some out. The data contain more than 75,000 clones, around 74% of them singletons. This material consisted of peripheral blood, taken from a patient treated with radiotherapy plus ipilimumab. The origin of this receptor is a human donor with non-small cell lung cancer who had a partial response to radiotherapy plus ipilimumab. Some clones in this sample may be carry-over from other donors' samples.

CDR3 bases: TGTGCCTTAACTAGCGGGAGTTTTGAGCAGTACTTC. The encoded protein is CALTSGSFEQYF. This rearrangement joins TRBV30 to TRBJ2-5, with 11 bases lining up with TRBD2. The CDR3 is made up of 12 amino acids. Trimming took 7 bases from V and 11 from J; bases not matched to a gene: 9. CDR1 is GTSNPN, CDR2 SVGIG, per germline (reference sequence).